This record concerns one T cell receptor beta chain sequence. TCRdb re-called the 5' RACE reads through MiXCR, storing one row per CDR3 protein. The repertoire includes hundreds of thousands of distinct CDR3 sequences, 20% to 25% of them detected once, and roughly 16% sits in the top ten. The V gene's germline CDR1 is MNHEY and CDR2 SVGAGI. CDR3 size: 15 residues. The V gene lost 0 bases and the J gene lost 6 bases, with 11 bases spanning the gap. The record originates from a study of T cells after yellow fever vaccination. This chain uses TRBV6-5 with TRBJ1-4; D is undetermined. The sequence was collected from a man younger than 35 who received the YFV17D yellow fever vaccine. Sample: PBMCs, taken about 20 days after the first yellow fever vaccination. The CDR3 bases are TGTGCCAGCAGTTACTCGAGGCAGGTGTATGAAAAACTGTTTTTT. As protein: CASSYSRQVYEKLFF.